The 19 T cell receptor beta chains reported below all come from one sample, sequenced in a study of cytomegalovirus exposure and HLA in healthy donors. The PCR had 60 Vbeta and 13 Jbeta primers. Profiled with immunoSEQ multiplex PCR; TCRdb holds only in-frame clones, not every one. This table holds roughly 97,000 clones, about 9.5% found once. The sample comprised PBMCs. Source of these receptors: a man aged 35 to 55 in good health and CMV-seropositive.

This clone was detected a few times. V usage is TRBV15 and J usage is TRBJ1-1; D possibly corresponds to TRBD1 (5 bases). Trimming pared 5 bases from V and 4 bases from J, leaving 8 bases between. The CDR3 length is 12 residues. Germline V lookup: CDR1 LNHNV, CDR2 YYDKDF (reference sequence). CDR3 loop: CATSDRPTEAFF. The CDR3 DNA reads as TGTGCCACCAGCGACAGACCCACTGAAGCTTTCTTT.

V is TRBV5-3 and J is TRBJ2-7, with D tentatively TRBD2 (6 bases). TRBV5-3 is classed as an ORF, of uncertain function. V lost 4 bases and J 0 bases, leaving 14 bases between the germline ends. The CDR3 sequence is 15 residues long. The CDR3 DNA follows: TGTGCCAGAAGCCAAGGTCCTAGCGACTCCTACGAGCAGTACTTC. Its translation is CARSQGPSDSYEQYF.

This clone was counted between two and nine times. The V and J genes are TRBV4-1 and TRBJ2-1; D call uncertain. This CDR3 region has 11 residues. The ends were cut back, 4 bases at V and 8 bases at J, with 6 bases in the middle. From germline, CDR1 is MGHRA and CDR2 YSYEKL. The DNA of the CDR3 is TGCGCCAGCAGCCTCTCGGATGAGCAGTTCTTC. The encoded protein is CASSLSDEQFF.

This clone occurred a few times. This chain uses TRBV6-5 with TRBJ2-2; 7 nucleotides agree with TRBD2. The germline gives CDR1 MNHEY, CDR2 SVGAGI. This CDR3 has 16 residues. V was clipped by 0 bases and J by 6 bases; unmatched bases: 7. The CDR3 sequence: CASSYSGGGVPGELFF. DNA for the CDR3: TGTGCCAGCAGTTACTCTGGGGGAGGGGTTCCCGGGGAGCTGTTTTTT.

This clone was found a few times. V is TRBV29-1 and J is TRBJ2-7; 10 bases are shared with TRBD2. The CDR3 runs 13 residues. Trimming removed 4 bases from V and 1 base from J; junction bases left unmatched: 1. The germline CDR1 and CDR2 sequences are SQVTM and ANQGSEA. This CDR3 reads CSVVLAGSYEQYF. As DNA, the CDR3 is TGCAGCGTTGTACTAGCGGGGTCCTACGAGCAGTACTTC.

The chain employs TRBV4-1 and TRBJ1-5, with D unresolved. Germline CDR1 is MGHRA and CDR2 is YSYEKL. This CDR3 is built from 13 residues. The ends were cut back, 2 bases at V and 5 bases at J, with 7 bases in the middle. The CDR3: CASSQRGDQPQHF. DNA for the CDR3: TGCGCCAGCAGCCAAAGAGGTGATCAGCCCCAGCATTTT.

This clone was recorded a few times. For the CDR3, the DNA is TGTGCCAGCAGTGCGGCAGGTCATGAAGCTTTCTTT. This sequence encodes CASSAAGHEAFF. The gene calls are TRBV6-1 and TRBJ1-1; D uncertain. In germline, CDR1 is MNHNS, CDR2 SASEGT. CDR3 size: 12 residues. V was clipped by 4 bases and J by 7 bases, with 10 bases between them.

This clone has ten or more counts. The V call is TRBV10-3, the J call TRBJ2-3; 10 positions agree with TRBD2. Looked up from germline, CDR1 is ENHRY and CDR2 is SYGVKD. CDR3 length: 16 amino acids. J gave up 5 bases and V 5 bases, and 10 bases lay outside the gene matches. The DNA of the CDR3 is TGTGCCATCAGTCCTTTAGCGGGAGGATTGATAGATACGCAGTATTTT. Its translation: CAISPLAGGLIDTQYF.

This clone was found a few times. The chain has TRBV27 and TRBJ1-3; no clear D gene. Germline values: CDR1 MNHEY, CDR2 SMNVEV (reference sequence). This CDR3 has 13 amino acids. Trimming took off 4 bases at V and 5 bases at J, with 9 bases between the two ends. The CDR3 spells CASSSFKRNTIYF. CDR3 nucleotides: TGTGCCAGCAGTTCGTTCAAGCGAAACACCATATATTTT.

The chain couples TRBV9 to TRBJ2-2; 10 nucleotides agree with TRBD2. V shed 0 bases and J 3 bases; nucleotides not matched to a gene: 2. The germline gives CDR1 SGDLS, CDR2 YYNGEE. The CDR3 runs 16 residues. CDR3 in DNA: TGTGCCAGCAGCGTAGGAACTAGCGGGGACACCGGGGAGCTGTTTTTT. Residues: CASSVGTSGDTGELFF.

The genes are TRBV6-1 and TRBJ1-5; TRBD1 matches 7 bases. The CDR3 is made up of 15 amino acids. Germline-derived CDR1 and CDR2 are MNHNS and SASEGT. V lost 5 bases to trimming and J lost 7 bases; unmatched junction nucleotides: 11. CDR3 nucleotides: TGTGCCAGCAGTTCCCAGGGGGGCTTCGCCCAGCCCCAGCATTTT. The encoded protein is CASSSQGGFAQPQHF.

The chain recombines TRBV6-5 with TRBJ1-1; the D is unclear. Germline V lookup: CDR1 MNHEY, CDR2 SVGAGI. Trimming cost V 0 bases and J 0 bases, with 5 bases left between them. The CDR3 runs 14 residues. CDR3 DNA: TGTGCCAGCAGTTACTCCCCCGTGAACACTGAAGCTTTCTTT. It translates to CASSYSPVNTEAFF.

The chain links TRBV4-1 to TRBJ2-1, with 13 bases identical to TRBD2. This CDR3 comprises 18 residues. Germline V lookup: CDR1 MGHRA, CDR2 YSYEKL. V dropped 1 base and J dropped 4; count of bases not matched to a gene: 7. CDR3 DNA: TGCGCCAGCAGCCAAGGACTAGCGGGAGGACCAAAGTACAATGAGCAGTTCTTC. It is translated as CASSQGLAGGPKYNEQFF.

In this sample, this clone turned up a few times. The chain is built from TRBV28 and TRBJ1-2; possibly TRBD1 for D (6 bases). The germline gives CDR1 MDHEN, CDR2 SYDVKM. The CDR3 runs 14 residues. Trimming cost V 6 bases and J 4 bases, with 15 bases left between them. CDR3 nucleotide sequence: TGTGCCAGCAGCCCACCAGGACAGATCTATGGCTACACCTTC. It is translated as CASSPPGQIYGYTF.

This chain links TRBV7-2 with TRBJ1-5; D is uncertain. CDR3 length equals 13 residues. The germline V gene encodes CDR1 SGHTA and CDR2 FQGNSA. V gave up 4 bases and J gave up 7 bases, with 11 bases separating them. The CDR3 reads CASSSQAGQPQHF. In DNA form, the CDR3 reads TGTGCCAGCAGCTCCCAAGCGGGCCAGCCCCAGCATTTT.

The V gene is TRBV10-3, the J gene TRBJ1-1, with D unresolved. The CDR3 runs to 14 residues. Trimming pared 3 bases from V and 7 bases from J, leaving 15 bases between. CDR1 and CDR2 from the germline V gene are ENHRY and SYGVKD. CDR3 bases: TGTGCCATCAGTGAAGGTGGGTCACGGGGTGAAGCTTTCTTT. Encoded protein: CAISEGGSRGEAFF.

This chain joins TRBV7-6 and TRBJ2-7; maybe TRBD1 (5 bases). Germline CDR1 is SGHVS and CDR2 is FNYEAQ. V was clipped by 2 bases and J by 0 bases, with 11 bases between them. This CDR3 is 15 amino acids long. CDR3 residues: CASSLTPQGSYEQYF. In nucleotides, the CDR3 is TGTGCCAGCAGCTTAACACCCCAGGGCTCCTACGAGCAGTACTTC. Drawing the rest from reference TRBV7-6 and TRBJ2-7, the complete variable domain is GAGVSQSPRYKVTKRGQDVALRCDPISGHVSLYWYRQALGQGPEFLTYFNYEAQQDKSGLPNDRFSAERPEGSISTLTIQRTEQRDSAMYRCASSLTPQGSYEQYFGPGTRLTVT.

V usage is TRBV5-1 and J usage is TRBJ2-7, with D tentatively TRBD1 (5 bases). V dropped 4 bases and J dropped 3 bases, with 11 bases sitting between them. This CDR3 region has 13 residues. Germline V lookup: CDR1 SGHRS, CDR2 YFSETQ. For the CDR3, the DNA is TGCGCCAGCAGCACTGACAGACTCTACGAGCAGTACTTC. Translation: CASSTDRLYEQYF.

This clone has more than one count but fewer than ten. This chain uses TRBV6-1 with TRBJ2-1; the match to TRBD2 covers 7 bases. Losses at the gene ends were 3 bases for V and 7 bases for J; bases not matched to a gene: 15. The CDR3 covers 17 residues. Germline lookup yields CDR1 MNHNS and CDR2 SASEGT. The CDR3: CASSDPGRAGALNEQFF. The CDR3 DNA is TGTGCCAGCAGTGACCCAGGGAGGGCGGGAGCTCTTAATGAGCAGTTCTTC.